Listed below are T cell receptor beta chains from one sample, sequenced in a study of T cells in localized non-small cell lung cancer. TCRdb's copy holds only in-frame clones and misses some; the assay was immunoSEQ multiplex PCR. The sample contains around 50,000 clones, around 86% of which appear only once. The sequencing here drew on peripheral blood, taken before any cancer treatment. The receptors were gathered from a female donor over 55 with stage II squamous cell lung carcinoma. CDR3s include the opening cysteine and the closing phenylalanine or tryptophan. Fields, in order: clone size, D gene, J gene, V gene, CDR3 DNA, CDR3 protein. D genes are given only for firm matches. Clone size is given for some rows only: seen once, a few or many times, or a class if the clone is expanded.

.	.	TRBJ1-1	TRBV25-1	TGTGCCAGCAGTGGACATCAACACACTGAAGCTTTCTTT	CASSGHQHTEAFF
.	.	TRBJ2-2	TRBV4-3	TGCGCAAGCAGCCGAGTCGCAGGGGTCACCGGGGAGCTGTTTTTT	CASSRVAGVTGELFF
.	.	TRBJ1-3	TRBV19	TGTGCCAGTAGTCCACGACAGGATCGACCCATATATTTT	CASSPRQDRPIYF
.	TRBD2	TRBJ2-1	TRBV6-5	TGTGCCAGCAGTTACCGGAGCGGGGGGGCCATAAATGAGCAGTTCTTC	CASSYRSGGAINEQFF
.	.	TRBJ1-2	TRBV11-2	TGTGCCAGCAGCTTAACCGGGCTTGATGGCTACACCTTC	CASSLTGLDGYTF
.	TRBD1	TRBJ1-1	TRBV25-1	TGTGCCAGCAGTGCATATCAGGGGGGCCTGAACACTGAAGCTTTCTTT	CASSAYQGGLNTEAFF
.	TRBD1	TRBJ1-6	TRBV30	TGTGCCTGGACCGGGACAGGGAATTCACCCCTCCACTTT	CAWTGTGNSPLHF
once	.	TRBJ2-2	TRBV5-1	TGCGCCAGCAGCTTAACCGGGTTTGGACGGGTACAGGAGCTGTTTTTT	CASSLTGFGRVQELFF
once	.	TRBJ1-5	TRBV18	TGTGCCAGCTCACCACTTTCGGGGGCTAGCAATCAGCCCCAGCATTTT	CASSPLSGASNQPQHF
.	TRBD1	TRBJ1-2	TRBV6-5	TGTGCCAGCAGTTACCGAGGACAGGTCCTCTATGGCTACACCTTC	CASSYRGQVLYGYTF
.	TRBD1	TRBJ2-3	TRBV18	TGTGCCAGCTCACCAGGGACAGGGGTGACAGATACGCAGTATTTT	CASSPGTGVTDTQYF
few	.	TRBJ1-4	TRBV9	TGTGCCAGCAGCCTATTGACGGGGATGGAGGAAAAACTGTTTTTT	CASSLLTGMEEKLFF
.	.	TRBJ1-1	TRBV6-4	TGTGCCAGCAGTAGGGACGGATTCACTGAAGCTTTCTTT	CASSRDGFTEAFF
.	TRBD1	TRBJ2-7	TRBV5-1	TGCGCCAGCAGCTCGGGACAGGGGTATGGCGAGCAGTACTTC	CASSSGQGYGEQYF
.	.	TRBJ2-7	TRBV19	TGTGCCAGTAGTATAGAGGGGGTAAACGAGCAGTACTTC	CASSIEGVNEQYF
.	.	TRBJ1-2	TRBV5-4	TGTGCCAGCAGCTTCTCCGGGGCACCTAACTATGGCTACACCTTC	CASSFSGAPNYGYTF
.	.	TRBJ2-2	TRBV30	TGTGCCTGGAGGGGCAGGGGTTCCGGGGAGCTGTTTTTT	CAWRGRGSGELFF
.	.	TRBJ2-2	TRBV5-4	TGTGCCAGCAGTTTAGAGGGCGGGGAGCTGTTTTTT	CASSLEGGELFF
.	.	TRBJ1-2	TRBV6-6	TGTGCCAGCTCTAGGGGTACTAACTATGGCTACACCTTC	CASSRGTNYGYTF
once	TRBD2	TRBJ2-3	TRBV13	TGTGCCAGCGAGGAAGCGGGGGGGCCTGATACGCAGTATTTT	CASEEAGGPDTQYF
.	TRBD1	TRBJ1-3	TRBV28	TGTGCCAGCAGTGCCCCAGGGGGCTCTGGAAACACCATATATTTT	CASSAPGGSGNTIYF
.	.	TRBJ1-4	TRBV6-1	TGTGCCAGCAGTCTTGAAAAACTGTTTTTT	CASSLEKLFF
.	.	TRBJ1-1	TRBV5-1	TGCGCCAGCAGCCCCGCCGGCCGGGACGCTGAAGCTTTCTTT	CASSPAGRDAEAFF
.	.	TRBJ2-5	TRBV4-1	TGCGCCAGCAGCCAAGATGGTCAGGTTGGAGAGACCCAGTACTTC	CASSQDGQVGETQYF
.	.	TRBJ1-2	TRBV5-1	TGCGCCAGCAGCTTGGGACAGCCTCAGGGCGGCTACACCTTC	CASSLGQPQGGYTF